These 3 T cell receptor beta chains share one sample of origin, sequenced in a study of vaccination and CD4 T cells after COVID-19. Treatment defined: roughly 11-day PBMC culture with coronavirus spike peptide pools or control peptides (ViraFEST assay). Investigators obtained the unexposed donor's CD4+ T cells before the COVID-19 pandemic (2011-2018). These receptors lack a known antigen. Cultured CD4+ T-cell DNA underwent Oncomine TCR Beta short-read sequencing. TCRdb passed the PCR reads through MiXCR, listing each CDR3 protein once. Among around 8,000 distinct CDR3 sequences listed, roughly 40% were seen once. Sequencing input: CD4+ T cells from blood, cultured in vitro. The receptors were gathered from a human donor in good health.

This clonotype has a handful of counts. The chain carries TRBV6-1 and TRBJ1-2; possible D gene TRBD1, 5 bases. The germline gives CDR1 MNHNS, CDR2 SASEGT. The CDR3 extends over 11 amino acids. The V and J ends lost 2 bases and 8 bases respectively, with 6 bases between them. CDR3: CASSEWGGYTF. CDR3 in DNA: TGTGCCAGCAGTGAATGGGGGGGCTACACCTTC.

The chain is built from TRBV12-3 or TRBV12-4 and TRBJ1-2; D might be TRBD1 (5 bases). The CDR3 has 13 amino acids. The ends were cut back, 3 bases at V and 3 bases at J, with 8 bases in the middle. CDR3 sequence reads: CASSLGGDYGYTF. For the CDR3, the DNA is TGTGCCAGCAGTTTGGGGGGAGACTATGGCTACACCTTC.

This clonotype was recorded only once. The chain is built from TRBV30 and TRBJ1-2; no firm D call. Per germline, CDR1 GTSNPN and CDR2 SVGIG (reference sequence). Trimming removed 4 bases from V and 8 bases from J, with 20 bases in between. The CDR3 sequence is 14 residues long. CDR3 sequence reads: CAWTTWTSQKGYTF. CDR3 coding DNA: TGTGCCTGGACTACCTGGACGTCCCAAAAAGGCTACACCTTC.